The 27 T cell receptor beta chains given below trace back to one sample, sequenced in a study of blood T cells in healthy people across ages. Using a J-beta primer mix together with a sample-barcoded 5' primer, a second PCR was run for roughly 6 to 12 cycles. TCRdb passed the 5' RACE reads through MiXCR, listing each CDR3 protein once. The sample includes 1.5 million to 2 million distinct CDR3 sequences, approximately 39% seen only once; the top ten take more than 20%. Sequenced sample: blood. The receptors were sampled from a human donor in good health.

The chain joins TRBV5-1 to TRBJ2-7, with D possibly called TRBD1 or TRBD2 (6 bases each). Germline V gene lookup returns CDR1 SGHRS and CDR2 YFSETQ. The CDR3 has 12 residues. Trimming shortened V by 2 bases and J by 6 bases, and 9 bases separated the two germline ends. The CDR3 DNA reads TGCGCCAGCAGCTTTGGGGGGCCCGAGCAGTACTTC. It is translated as CASSFGGPEQYF.

This chain connects TRBV10-3 to TRBJ2-1; TRBD1 matches 9 bases. Germline V gene sequence: CDR1 ENHRY, CDR2 SYGVKD. This CDR3 is built from 16 residues. V was clipped by 3 bases and J by 5 bases; unmatched bases: 8. CDR3: CAISDLDRGSDNEQFF. The CDR3 region has the DNA TGTGCCATCAGTGATCTTGACAGGGGGAGCGACAATGAGCAGTTCTTC.

Of note for this clonotype: Its ends do not fully match the called genes, so a read error is possible. CDR3 sequence (DNA): TGTACCAGCAACCGGGACAGGGACCAAGAGACCCAGTACTTC. Its translation is CTSNRDRDQETQYF. This rearrangement joins TRBV6-6 to TRBJ2-5, with 9 bases matching TRBD1. The CDR3 totals 14 residues. Per germline, CDR1 MNHNY and CDR2 SVGAGI (reference sequence).

This clonotype has a handful of counts. The rearrangement links TRBV20-1 to TRBJ2-5; 9 bases are a match to TRBD1. The better agreement between TRBJ2-7 and the DNA end casts doubt on the J call. The CDR3 is 17 residues long. Germline V gives CDR1 DFQATT, CDR2 SNEGSKA (reference sequence). CDR3 in amino acids: CSARGGIRDRDFYEQYF. CDR3 DNA: TGCAGTGCTAGAGGAGGCATTAGGGACAGGGATTTTTACGAGCAGTACTTC.

The chain has TRBV20-1 and TRBJ1-5; 7 bases line up with TRBD1. In germline, CDR1 is DFQATT, CDR2 SNEGSKA (reference sequence). Losses at the gene ends were 1 base for V and 0 bases for J; bases not matched to a gene: 6. This CDR3 spans 16 amino acids. The CDR3 DNA follows: TGCAGTGCTAGAGGGGGACAGATTCTTAGCAATCAGCCCCAGCATTTT. Amino acids: CSARGGQILSNQPQHF.

Concerning this clonotype itself: At one of its ends the junction is not consistent with the germline gene, which may arise from a read error. The DNA of the CDR3 is TGCGCCAGCAGCCAAGATCGGGGCAGGGGGACTTACAATGGGCAGTTCTTC. Its translation: CASSQDRGRGTYNGQFF. V and J are TRBV4-3 and TRBJ2-1; D is possibly TRBD1 (7 bases). CDR1 is LGHNA and CDR2 is YSLEER in the germline V gene. The CDR3 runs 17 residues.

The chain couples TRBV27 to TRBJ2-7; TRBD1 might be the D (5 bases). CDR3 size: 15 residues. V lost 5 bases, J lost 5 bases, and 19 bases lay in between. Germline CDR1 reads MNHEY; CDR2 reads SMNVEV (reference sequence). The CDR3 loop is CASSKRRQGSHEQYF. DNA for the CDR3: TGTGCCAGCAGTAAGAGGCGGCAGGGTAGCCACGAGCAGTACTTC.

J is TRBJ2-3 and V is TRBV29-1; possible D gene TRBD1, 5 bases. Trimming shortened V by 2 bases and J by 4 bases, and 16 bases separated the two germline ends. Germline assignment: CDR1 SQVTM and CDR2 ANQGSEA. The CDR3 runs 15 residues. CDR3 in amino acids: CSVEMQGMLPDTQYF. The CDR3 nucleotides are TGCAGCGTTGAAATGCAGGGAATGTTACCAGATACGCAGTATTTT.

This clonotype was detected ten times or more. The chain joins TRBV20-1 to TRBJ2-3; D is ambiguous. The germline V gene encodes CDR1 DFQATT and CDR2 SNEGSKA (reference sequence). The V end lost 0 bases, the J end lost 2 bases, and 12 bases lay between the germline ends. CDR3 size: 15 residues. CDR3: CSARDPRRFTDTQYF. The CDR3 region has the DNA TGCAGTGCTAGAGATCCGAGGAGATTCACAGATACGCAGTATTTT.

This chain links TRBV6-6 with TRBJ1-4, with TRBD1 identical over 8 bases. Germline V gene sequence: CDR1 MNHNY, CDR2 SVGAGI (reference sequence). Trimming at V came to 6 bases and at J to 1 base, leaving 4 bases not matched to a gene. This CDR3 spans 15 amino acids. The CDR3 loop reads CASRTTGGTNEKLFF. The CDR3, as DNA: TGTGCCAGCAGGACAACAGGGGGAACTAATGAAAAACTGTTTTTT.

The J gene is TRBJ2-3, the V gene TRBV7-9; D tentatively fits TRBD1 or TRBD2 (5 bases each). The V end was cut by 2 bases, the J end by 0 bases, with 15 bases between. CDR3 length equals 17 residues. Germline assignment: CDR1 SEHNR and CDR2 FQNEAQ (reference sequence). The CDR3 bases are TGTGCCAGCAGCTTACCGATCGTGGGACCAAGCACAGATACGCAGTATTTT. Protein: CASSLPIVGPSTDTQYF.

The rearrangement links TRBV28 to TRBJ2-2; D is ambiguous. The CDR3 sequence is 9 residues long. The germline V and J ends were trimmed by 8 bases and 9 bases, with 4 bases remaining between them. The germline CDR1 and CDR2 sequences are MDHEN and SYDVKM. The CDR3 DNA is TGTGCCAGCGTCAGGGAGCTGTTTTTT. It encodes CASVRELFF. The entire variable domain, with the rest obtained from reference TRBV28 and TRBJ2-2, is as follows: DVKVTQSSRYLVKRTGEKVFLECVQDMDHENMFWYRQDPGLGLRLIYFSYDVKMKEKGDIPEGYSVSREKKERFSLILESASTNQTSMYLCASVRELFFGEGSRLTVL.

This clonotype was seen at least ten times. This rearrangement joins TRBV4-3 to TRBJ2-3, with 8 bases that match TRBD2. CDR1 and CDR2 from the germline V gene are LGHNA and YSLEER. With V trimmed by 5 bases and J by 4 bases, 11 bases remained unmatched. CDR3 length: 16 amino acids. The CDR3 bases are TGCGCCAGCAGCGTATACGGACTAGCAAGCGCAGATACGCAGTATTTT. Translation: CASSVYGLASADTQYF.

The chain combines TRBV28 with TRBJ2-1, with D tentatively TRBD1 or TRBD2 (6 bases each). V lost 8 bases to trimming and J lost 13 bases, with 24 bases between them. This CDR3 is built from 14 residues. The germline V gene has CDR1 MDHEN and CDR2 SYDVKM. CDR3 region: CASGYSRQAGTQFF. In DNA, the CDR3 is TGTGCCAGCGGATACTCACGACAGGCGGGGACCCAGTTCTTC.

The J gene is TRBJ1-2, the V gene TRBV12-3 or TRBV12-4; possible D gene TRBD1, 5 bases. The CDR3 contains 13 residues. Trimming left V 3 bases short and J 7 bases short, with 12 bases between. In DNA form, the CDR3 reads TGTGCCAGCAGTTTCGGGGGGATGCTTGGCTACACCTTC. Its translation is CASSFGGMLGYTF.

This clonotype has ten or more counts. The rearrangement links TRBV5-1 to TRBJ2-1; D ambiguous. Trimming stripped 3 bases from V and 0 bases from J, with 7 bases between. Germline-derived CDR1 and CDR2 are SGHRS and YFSETQ. This CDR3 has 14 residues. CDR3 nucleotides: TGCGCCAGCAGCTCAGCCAGCTCCTACAATGAGCAGTTCTTC. Protein sequence: CASSSASSYNEQFF. The variable domain in full, with the rest retrieved from reference TRBV5-1 and TRBJ2-1, is KAGVTQTPRYLIKTRGQQVTLSCSPISGHRSVSWYQQTPGQGLQFLFEYFSETQRNKGNFPGRFSGRQFSNSRSEMNVSTLELGDSALYLCASSSASSYNEQFFGPGTRLTVL.

Concerning this clonotype itself: One end of the junction varies from germline; a read error may be responsible. The chain couples TRBV20-1 to TRBJ1-5; unclear D gene. Germline V gene data show CDR1 as DFQATT and CDR2 as SNEGSKA (reference sequence). This CDR3 spans 12 amino acids. The CDR3 DNA is TGCAGTCCTAGCGATTTGGGTCAGCCCCAGCATTTT. It encodes CSPSDLGQPQHF.

The chain links TRBV11-2 to TRBJ2-7, with unresolved D. Germline-derived CDR1 and CDR2 are SGHAT and FQNNGV. V lost 1 base, J lost 1 base, and 11 bases lay in between. The CDR3 has 15 amino acids. CDR3: CASSLALGASYEQYF. CDR3 nucleotide sequence: TGTGCCAGCAGCTTAGCCCTGGGTGCGTCCTACGAGCAGTACTTC.

Only a few counts were recorded for this clonotype. The gene calls are TRBV7-6 and TRBJ1-1; D call uncertain. V lost 1 base, J lost 6 bases, and 6 bases lay in between. This CDR3 has 12 amino acids. The germline CDR1 and CDR2 sequences are SGHVS and FNYEAQ. CDR3 loop: CASSLDLAEAFF. The CDR3 nucleotides read TGTGCCAGCAGCTTAGATTTGGCTGAAGCTTTCTTT.

The gene calls are TRBV6-1 and TRBJ2-7, with TRBD2 as a possible D gene (6 bases). The ends were cut back, 6 bases at V and 0 bases at J, with 12 bases in the middle. The length of the CDR3 is 14 residues. Per germline, CDR1 MNHNS and CDR2 SASEGT. The CDR3 nucleotides read TGTGCCAGCAGGTACCGGGACTTCTCCTACGAGCAGTACTTC. The encoded protein is CASRYRDFSYEQYF.

The V and J genes are TRBV12-5 and TRBJ2-2; D is unresolved. The CDR3 extends over 13 amino acids. The germline CDR1 and CDR2 sequences are LGHNT and FRNRAP. V was cut by 4 bases and J by 2 bases, with 5 bases left in between. The CDR3 spells CASGSGNTGELFF. The CDR3 DNA follows: TGTGCTAGTGGTTCCGGAAACACCGGGGAGCTGTTTTTT.

This clonotype was seen more than once but under ten times. The chain joins TRBV5-6 to TRBJ1-5, with 7 bases identical to TRBD1. Per the germline V gene, CDR1 is SGHDT and CDR2 is YYEEEE. The V segment lost 7 bases and the J segment 1 base; nucleotides outside the gene matches: 8. The CDR3 loop spans 15 amino acids. Here the CDR3 DNA reads TGTGCCAGCCAGATCACAGGGGAAAGCAATCAGCCCCAGCATTTT. It codes for CASQITGESNQPQHF.

J is TRBJ2-1 and V is TRBV7-8, with 9 positions matching TRBD1. J lost 1 base, V lost 7 bases, and 14 bases had no gene match. The germline V gene encodes CDR1 SGHVS and CDR2 FQNEAQ. The CDR3 totals 18 residues. The CDR3 is CASISHRDRERSYNEQFF. DNA of the CDR3: TGTGCCAGCATCTCTCACCGGGACAGGGAAAGGTCCTACAATGAGCAGTTCTTC. The full variable domain, with the rest looked up from reference TRBV7-8 and TRBJ2-1, is GAGVSQSPRYKVAKRGQDVALRCDPISGHVSLFWYQQALGQGPEFLTYFQNEAQLDKSGLPSDRFFAERPEGSVSTLKIQRTQQEDSAVYLCASISHRDRERSYNEQFFGPGTRLTVL.

The sample holds a few counts of this clonotype. The V and J genes are TRBV20-1 and TRBJ2-5; TRBD2 aligns across 10 bases. The CDR3 is 15 amino acids. Germline lookup yields CDR1 DFQATT and CDR2 SNEGSKA (reference sequence). J was trimmed by 4 bases and V by 6 bases; bases with no gene match: 11. CDR3 bases: TGCAGTGCCGAATTGGTAGCGGGGGGAGGAGAGACCCAGTACTTC. This translates into CSAELVAGGGETQYF.

Of note for this clonotype: A read error may account for a junction end that differs from germline. The chain combines TRBV5-1 with TRBJ1-2; no clear D. Per the germline V gene, CDR1 is SGHRS and CDR2 is YFSETQ. The CDR3 loop spans 15 amino acids. Here the CDR3 reads CASSLAYDVGYGCTF. Written as DNA, the CDR3 is TGCGCCAGCAGCTTGGCCTATGACGTCGGTTATGGCTGCACCTTC.

V is TRBV4-3 and J is TRBJ2-7; no firm D call. V dropped 0 bases and J dropped 3 bases, with 15 bases sitting between them. The CDR3 extends over 16 amino acids. In germline, CDR1 is LGHNA, CDR2 YSLEER. CDR3 amino acids: CASSQEARSTFYEQYF. Here the CDR3 DNA reads TGCGCCAGCAGCCAAGAGGCGCGGTCGACTTTCTACGAGCAGTACTTC.

The chain recombines TRBV7-2 with TRBJ1-1; D remains unclear. Germline V gives CDR1 SGHTA, CDR2 FQGNSA. The CDR3 is made up of 15 amino acids. Between the trimmed V and J ends, which lost 5 bases and 3 bases, there was a span of 16 bases. CDR3 coding DNA: TGTGCCAGCAGCATTCTAGACCTTTTCGACACTGAAGCTTTCTTT. Its translation: CASSILDLFDTEAFF.